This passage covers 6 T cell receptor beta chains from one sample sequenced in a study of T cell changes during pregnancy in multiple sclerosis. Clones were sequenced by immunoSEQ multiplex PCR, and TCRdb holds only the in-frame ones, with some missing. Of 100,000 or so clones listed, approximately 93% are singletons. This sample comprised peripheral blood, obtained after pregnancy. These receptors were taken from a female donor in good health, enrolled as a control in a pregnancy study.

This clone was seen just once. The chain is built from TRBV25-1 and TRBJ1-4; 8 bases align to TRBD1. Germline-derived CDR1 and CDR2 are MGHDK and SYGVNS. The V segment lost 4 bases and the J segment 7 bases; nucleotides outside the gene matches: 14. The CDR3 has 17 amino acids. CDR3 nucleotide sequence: TGTGCCAGCAGTGCCGTAGACAGGGGAGAATATAGTGAAAAACTGTTTTTT. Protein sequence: CASSAVDRGEYSEKLFF.

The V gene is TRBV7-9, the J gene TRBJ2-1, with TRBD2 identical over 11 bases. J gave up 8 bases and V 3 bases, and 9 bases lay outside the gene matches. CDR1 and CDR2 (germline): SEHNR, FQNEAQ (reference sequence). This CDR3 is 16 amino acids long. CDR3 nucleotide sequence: TGTGCCAGCAGCTTCCTAATAGCGGGAGGGAACCATGAGCAGTTCTTC. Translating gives CASSFLIAGGNHEQFF.

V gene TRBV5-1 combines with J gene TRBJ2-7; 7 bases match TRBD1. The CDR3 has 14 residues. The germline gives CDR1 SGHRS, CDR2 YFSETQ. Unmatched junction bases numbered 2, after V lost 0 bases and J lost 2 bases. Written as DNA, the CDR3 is TGCGCCAGCAGCTTGGATACAGGGGCCTACGAGCAGTACTTC. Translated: CASSLDTGAYEQYF.

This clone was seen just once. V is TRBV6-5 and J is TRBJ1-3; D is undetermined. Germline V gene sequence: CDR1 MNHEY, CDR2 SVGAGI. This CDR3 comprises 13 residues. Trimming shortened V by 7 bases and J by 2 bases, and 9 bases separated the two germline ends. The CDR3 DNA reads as TGTGCCAGCACCAGAGGTGCTGGAAACACCATATATTTT. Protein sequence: CASTRGAGNTIYF.

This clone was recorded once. CDR3 nucleotides: TGTGCCAGTAGTATAGGACAGGGGTACTCGGTTGAAGCTTTCTTT. Protein: CASSIGQGYSVEAFF. The V gene is TRBV19, the J gene TRBJ1-1; 8 bases are a match to TRBD1. Losses at the gene ends were 1 base for V and 7 bases for J; bases not matched to a gene: 8. The CDR3 has 15 amino acids. Per germline, CDR1 LNHDA and CDR2 SQIVND (reference sequence).

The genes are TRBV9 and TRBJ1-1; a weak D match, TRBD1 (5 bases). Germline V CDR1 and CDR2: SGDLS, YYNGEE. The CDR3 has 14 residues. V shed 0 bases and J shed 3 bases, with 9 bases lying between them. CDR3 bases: TGTGCCAGCAGCGTAGGCAGGGAGGACACTGAAGCTTTCTTT. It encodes CASSVGREDTEAFF.